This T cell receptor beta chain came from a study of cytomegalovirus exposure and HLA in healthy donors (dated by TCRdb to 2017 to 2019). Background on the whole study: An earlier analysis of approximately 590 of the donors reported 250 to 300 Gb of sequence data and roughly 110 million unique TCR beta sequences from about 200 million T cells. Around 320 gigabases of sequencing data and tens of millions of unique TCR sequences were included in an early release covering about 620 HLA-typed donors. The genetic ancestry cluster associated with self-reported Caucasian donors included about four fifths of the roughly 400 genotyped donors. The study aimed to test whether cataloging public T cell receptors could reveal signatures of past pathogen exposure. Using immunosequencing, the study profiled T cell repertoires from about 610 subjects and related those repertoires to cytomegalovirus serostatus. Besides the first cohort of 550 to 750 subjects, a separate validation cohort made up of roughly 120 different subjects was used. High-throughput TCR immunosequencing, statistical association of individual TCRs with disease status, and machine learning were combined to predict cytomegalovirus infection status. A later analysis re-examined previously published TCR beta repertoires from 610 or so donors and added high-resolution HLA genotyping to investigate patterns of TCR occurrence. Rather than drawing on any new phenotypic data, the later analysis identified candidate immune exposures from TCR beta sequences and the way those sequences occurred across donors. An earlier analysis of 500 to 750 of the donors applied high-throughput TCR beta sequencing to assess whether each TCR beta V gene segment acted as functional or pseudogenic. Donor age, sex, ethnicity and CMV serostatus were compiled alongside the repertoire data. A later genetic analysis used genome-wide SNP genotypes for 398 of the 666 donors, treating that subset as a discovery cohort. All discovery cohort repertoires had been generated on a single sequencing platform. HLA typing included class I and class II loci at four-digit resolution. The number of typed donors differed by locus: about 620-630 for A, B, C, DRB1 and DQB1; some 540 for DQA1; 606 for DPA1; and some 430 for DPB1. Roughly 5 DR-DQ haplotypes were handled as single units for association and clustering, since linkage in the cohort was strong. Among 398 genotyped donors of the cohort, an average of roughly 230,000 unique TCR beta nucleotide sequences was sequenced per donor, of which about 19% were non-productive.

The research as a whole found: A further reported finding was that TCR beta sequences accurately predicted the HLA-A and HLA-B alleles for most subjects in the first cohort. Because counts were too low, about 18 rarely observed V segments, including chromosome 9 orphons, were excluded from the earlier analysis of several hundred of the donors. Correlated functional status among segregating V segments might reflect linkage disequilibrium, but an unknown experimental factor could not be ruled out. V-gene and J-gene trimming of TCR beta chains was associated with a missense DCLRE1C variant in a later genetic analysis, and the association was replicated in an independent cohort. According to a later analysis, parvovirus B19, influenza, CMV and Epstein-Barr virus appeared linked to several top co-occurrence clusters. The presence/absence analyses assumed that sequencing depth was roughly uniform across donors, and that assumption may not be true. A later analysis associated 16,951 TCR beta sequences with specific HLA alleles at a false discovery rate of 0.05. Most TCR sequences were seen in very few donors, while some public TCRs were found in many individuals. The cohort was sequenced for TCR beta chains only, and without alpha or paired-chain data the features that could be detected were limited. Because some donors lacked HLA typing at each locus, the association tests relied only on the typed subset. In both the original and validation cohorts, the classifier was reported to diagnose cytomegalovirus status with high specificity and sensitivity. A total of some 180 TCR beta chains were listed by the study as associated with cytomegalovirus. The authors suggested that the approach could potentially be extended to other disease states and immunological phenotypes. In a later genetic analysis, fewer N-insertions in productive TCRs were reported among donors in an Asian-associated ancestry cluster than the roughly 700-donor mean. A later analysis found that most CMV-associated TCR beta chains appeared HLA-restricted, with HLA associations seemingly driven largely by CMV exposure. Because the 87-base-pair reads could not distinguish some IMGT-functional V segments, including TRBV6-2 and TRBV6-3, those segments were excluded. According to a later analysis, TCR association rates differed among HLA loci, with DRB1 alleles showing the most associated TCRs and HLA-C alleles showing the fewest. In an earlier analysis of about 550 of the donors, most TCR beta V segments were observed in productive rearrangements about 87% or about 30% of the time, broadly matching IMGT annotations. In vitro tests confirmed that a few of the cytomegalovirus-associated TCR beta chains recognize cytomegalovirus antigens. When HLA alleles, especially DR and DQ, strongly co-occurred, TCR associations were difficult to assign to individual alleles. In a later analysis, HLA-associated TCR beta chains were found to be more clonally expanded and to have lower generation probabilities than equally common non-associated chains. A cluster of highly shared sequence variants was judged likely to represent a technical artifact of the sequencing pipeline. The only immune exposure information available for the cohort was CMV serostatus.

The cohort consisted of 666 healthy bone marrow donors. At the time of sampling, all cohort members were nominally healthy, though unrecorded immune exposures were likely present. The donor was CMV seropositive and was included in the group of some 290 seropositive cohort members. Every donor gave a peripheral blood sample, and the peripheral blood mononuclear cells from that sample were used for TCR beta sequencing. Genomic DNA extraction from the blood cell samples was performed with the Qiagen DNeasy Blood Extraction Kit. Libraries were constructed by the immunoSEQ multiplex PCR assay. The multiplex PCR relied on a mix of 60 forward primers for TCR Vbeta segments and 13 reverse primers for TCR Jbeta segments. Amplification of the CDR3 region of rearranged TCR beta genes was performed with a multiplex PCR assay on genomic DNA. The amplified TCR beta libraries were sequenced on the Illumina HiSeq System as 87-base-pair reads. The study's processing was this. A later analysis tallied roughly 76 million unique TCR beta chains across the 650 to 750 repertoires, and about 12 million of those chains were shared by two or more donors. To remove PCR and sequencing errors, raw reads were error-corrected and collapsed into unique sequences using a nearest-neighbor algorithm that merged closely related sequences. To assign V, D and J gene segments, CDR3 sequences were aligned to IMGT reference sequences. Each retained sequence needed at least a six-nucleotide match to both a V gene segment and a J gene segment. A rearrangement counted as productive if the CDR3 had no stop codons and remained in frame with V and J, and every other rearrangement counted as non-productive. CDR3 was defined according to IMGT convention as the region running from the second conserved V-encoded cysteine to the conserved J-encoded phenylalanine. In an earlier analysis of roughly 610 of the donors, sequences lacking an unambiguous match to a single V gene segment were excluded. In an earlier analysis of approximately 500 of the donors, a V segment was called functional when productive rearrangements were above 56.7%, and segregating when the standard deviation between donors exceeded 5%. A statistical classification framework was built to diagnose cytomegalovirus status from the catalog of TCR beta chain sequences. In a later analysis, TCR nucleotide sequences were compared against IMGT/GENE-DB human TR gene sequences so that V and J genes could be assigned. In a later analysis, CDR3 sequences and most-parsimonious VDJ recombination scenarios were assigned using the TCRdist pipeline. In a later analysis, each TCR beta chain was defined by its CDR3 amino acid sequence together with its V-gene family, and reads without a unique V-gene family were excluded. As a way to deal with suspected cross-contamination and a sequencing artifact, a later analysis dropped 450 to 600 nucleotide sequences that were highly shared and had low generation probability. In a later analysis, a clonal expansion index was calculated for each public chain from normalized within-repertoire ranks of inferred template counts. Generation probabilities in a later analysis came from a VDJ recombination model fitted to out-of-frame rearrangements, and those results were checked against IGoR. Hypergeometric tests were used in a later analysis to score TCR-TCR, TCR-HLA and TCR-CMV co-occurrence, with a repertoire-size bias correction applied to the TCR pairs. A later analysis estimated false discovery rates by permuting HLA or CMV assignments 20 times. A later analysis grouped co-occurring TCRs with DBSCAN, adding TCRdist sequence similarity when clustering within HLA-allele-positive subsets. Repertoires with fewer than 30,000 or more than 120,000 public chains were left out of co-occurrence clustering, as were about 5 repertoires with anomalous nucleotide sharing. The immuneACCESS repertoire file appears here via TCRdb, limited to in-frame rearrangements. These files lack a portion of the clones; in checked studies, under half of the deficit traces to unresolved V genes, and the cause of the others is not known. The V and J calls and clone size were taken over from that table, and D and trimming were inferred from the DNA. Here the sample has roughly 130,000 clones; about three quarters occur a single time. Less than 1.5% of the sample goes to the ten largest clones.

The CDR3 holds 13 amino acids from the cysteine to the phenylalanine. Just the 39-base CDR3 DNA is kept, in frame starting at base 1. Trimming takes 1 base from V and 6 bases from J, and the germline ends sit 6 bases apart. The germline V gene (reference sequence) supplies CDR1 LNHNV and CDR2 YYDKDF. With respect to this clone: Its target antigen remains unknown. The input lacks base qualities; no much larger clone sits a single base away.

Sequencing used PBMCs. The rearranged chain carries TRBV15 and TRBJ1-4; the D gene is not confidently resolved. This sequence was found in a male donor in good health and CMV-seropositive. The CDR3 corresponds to CATSRAVDEKLFF. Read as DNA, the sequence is TGTGCCACCAGCAGAGCAGTTGATGAAAAACTGTTTTTT.